Listed here are 24 T cell receptor beta chains from one sample, sequenced in a study of CXCR3-negative and CXCR3-positive naive CD8 T cells. Overall study results and limits: Higher TRB CDR3 hydrophobicity marked CXCR3-positive naive cells relative to CXCR3-negative naive cells.

Antigens of these TCRs are unknown. cDNA libraries for TRB were generated by 5' RACE incorporating UMI labels. TCRdb re-called the 5' RACE reads and gives one entry per CDR3 protein, without DNA. This specimen shows about 150,000 distinct CDR3 sequences; the ten leading clones hold around 0.5%. Sequences were obtained from naive CXCR3+ CD8+ T cells from blood. Subset reported: CD45RO-CCR7+CD27+CD95- naive CD8+ T cells expressing CXCR3 (TNR3+). These receptors were collected from a human donor in good health. Some clones in this sample may be carry-over from other donors' samples.

This chain links TRBV5-1 with TRBJ1-1. The CDR3 has 15 amino acids. CDR1 and CDR2 (germline): SGHRS, YFSETQ. CDR3 loop: CASSLLIAGGTEAFF.

The V and J genes are TRBV12-3 or TRBV12-4 and TRBJ2-3. The CDR3 runs 14 residues. CDR3 region: CASSLGHSTDTQYF.

The rearrangement links TRBV5-1 to TRBJ2-3; TCRdb designates TRBD2, a call that cannot be tested without DNA. This CDR3 has 14 residues. The V gene's germline CDR1 is SGHRS and CDR2 YFSETQ. CDR3 residues: CASSFGTSGDTQYF.

V gene TRBV12-3 or TRBV12-4 combines with J gene TRBJ1-2; TCRdb gives TRBD1 as the D gene, but with no DNA this cannot be confirmed. The CDR3 runs to 14 residues. The CDR3 loop reads CASSSGGGPFGYTF.

The CDR3 loop is CASSLESSNQPQHF. This chain links TRBV28 with TRBJ1-5. This CDR3 is 14 amino acids long. Germline V gene sequence: CDR1 MDHEN, CDR2 SYDVKM. Looking up the rest from reference TRBV28 and TRBJ1-5 gives the full variable domain: DVKVTQSSRYLVKRTGEKVFLECVQDMDHENMFWYRQDPGLGLRLIYFSYDVKMKEKGDIPEGYSVSREKKERFSLILESASTNQTSMYLCASSLESSNQPQHFGDGTRLSIL.

This chain uses TRBV29-1 with TRBJ2-5; TCRdb returns TRBD1, unconfirmable since there is no DNA. CDR1 is SQVTM, CDR2 ANQGSEA, per germline. The CDR3 is 11 amino acids. Here the CDR3 reads CSVQGSETQYF. The complete variable domain, with remaining parts taken from reference TRBV29-1 and TRBJ2-5, reads SAVISQKPSRDICQRGTSLTIQCQVDSQVTMMFWYRQQPGQSLTLIATANQGSEATYESGFVIDKFPISRPNLTFSTLTVSNMSPEDSSIYLCSVQGSETQYFGPGTRLLVL.

The gene calls are TRBV27 and TRBJ1-4. Per germline, CDR1 MNHEY and CDR2 SMNVEV (reference sequence). The length of the CDR3 is 13 residues. CDR3 sequence reads: CASSPSGGEKLFF. Full variable domain (outside the CDR3, taken from reference TRBV27 and TRBJ1-4): EAQVTQNPRYLITVTGKKLTVTCSQNMNHEYMSWYRQDPGLGLRQIYYSMNVEVTDKGDVPEGYKVSRKEKRNFPLILESPSPNQTSLYFCASSPSGGEKLFFGSGTQLSVL.

This chain joins TRBV23-1 and TRBJ2-2; the TRBD1 assignment by TCRdb is unverifiable without DNA. Being an ORF, TRBV23-1 has a function that is uncertain. This CDR3 contains 15 residues. Here the CDR3 reads CASSQGGSNTGELFF.

The J gene is TRBJ2-5, the V gene TRBV28; without DNA, the TCRdb call of TRBD1 cannot be checked. The V gene's germline CDR1 is MDHEN and CDR2 SYDVKM. The CDR3 spans 14 residues. CDR3 in amino acids: CASSRPDREETQYF.

The chain's CDR3 is CASSLANSYNEQFF. The chain is built from TRBV7-9 and TRBJ2-1. The length of the CDR3 is 14 residues. Germline V CDR1 and CDR2: SEHNR, FQNEAQ (reference sequence).

The CDR3 loop is CASSLQGYPNQPQHF. The V gene is TRBV7-2, the J gene TRBJ1-5; with no DNA, the TCRdb D assignment of TRBD1 cannot be verified. CDR1 SGHTA and CDR2 FQGNSA come from the germline V gene. This CDR3 comprises 15 residues.

The chain carries TRBV27 and TRBJ2-7; TCRdb proposes TRBD1, but this gene call is untestable without DNA. Per germline, CDR1 MNHEY and CDR2 SMNVEV (reference sequence). The CDR3 runs to 15 residues. The CDR3 is CASSSRQGLSYEQYF.

V usage is TRBV28 and J usage is TRBJ2-5; TCRdb designates TRBD1, a call that cannot be tested without DNA. The CDR3 sequence is 15 residues long. Germline CDR1 reads MDHEN; CDR2 reads SYDVKM. CDR3 region: CASSLTRARRETQYF.

The rearrangement uses TRBV23-1 and TRBJ2-7; absent DNA, TCRdb's TRBD2 call cannot be checked. TRBV23-1 has ORF status, its function being uncertain. The CDR3 consists of 17 residues. The CDR3 sequence: CASSQSNLLSGAYEQYF.

The chain is built from TRBV7-2 and TRBJ2-2; no DNA is available, so the TRBD1 call from TCRdb remains unchecked. The CDR3 is 18 amino acids. Germline V lookup: CDR1 SGHTA, CDR2 FQGNSA. The CDR3 protein is CATETDQGDTSGTGELFF.

This chain joins TRBV20-1 and TRBJ1-2. Germline V gene lookup returns CDR1 DFQATT and CDR2 SNEGSKA (reference sequence). This CDR3 has 14 residues. CDR3 residues: CSARDFQENYGYTF.

The rearrangement joins TRBV4-3 to TRBJ2-7; the D call from TCRdb, TRBD2, cannot be confirmed without DNA. Germline CDR1 LGHNA, CDR2 YSLEER. The CDR3 extends over 15 amino acids. The CDR3 is CASSPYGSGGYEQYF.

The chain combines TRBV6-5 with TRBJ2-2; TCRdb selects TRBD2, and the lack of DNA leaves this call unchecked. The CDR3 is 15 amino acids. Germline loops: CDR1 MNHEY, CDR2 SVGAGI. CDR3 loop: CASSYGTTVAGELFF.

This chain uses TRBV7-2 with TRBJ1-5. This CDR3 has 11 amino acids. Germline-derived CDR1 and CDR2 are SGHTA and FQGNSA. CDR3: CASTPNQPQHF.

The chain uses TRBV5-4 and TRBJ2-2; the D gene TCRdb calls, TRBD1, cannot be checked with no DNA. The CDR3 is made up of 15 amino acids. Germline V gene sequence: CDR1 SGHNT, CDR2 YYREEE (reference sequence). CDR3 residues: CASSLVRGNTGELFF.

The chain couples TRBV5-4 to TRBJ2-7; without DNA, the TCRdb call of TRBD1 cannot be checked. The germline V gene has CDR1 SGHNT and CDR2 YYREEE (reference sequence). There are 14 residues in the CDR3. The CDR3 here is CASSFGQGASEQYF.

The rearrangement joins TRBV11-2 to TRBJ2-5. The CDR3 loop spans 13 amino acids. Germline V gene data show CDR1 as SGHAT and CDR2 as FQNNGV. The CDR3: CASSLENQETQYF.

The gene calls are TRBV28 and TRBJ2-3; the D call of TRBD2 rests on TCRdb alone, since no DNA is present to check it. The germline gives CDR1 MDHEN, CDR2 SYDVKM. CDR3 length equals 14 residues. The CDR3 region is CASSFYGRGDTQYF.

This chain connects TRBV13 to TRBJ2-7; the D call from TCRdb, TRBD1, cannot be confirmed without DNA. There are 14 residues in the CDR3. Germline V gene data show CDR1 as PRHDT and CDR2 as FYEKMQ (reference sequence). The CDR3 is CASSPWDSSYEQYF.